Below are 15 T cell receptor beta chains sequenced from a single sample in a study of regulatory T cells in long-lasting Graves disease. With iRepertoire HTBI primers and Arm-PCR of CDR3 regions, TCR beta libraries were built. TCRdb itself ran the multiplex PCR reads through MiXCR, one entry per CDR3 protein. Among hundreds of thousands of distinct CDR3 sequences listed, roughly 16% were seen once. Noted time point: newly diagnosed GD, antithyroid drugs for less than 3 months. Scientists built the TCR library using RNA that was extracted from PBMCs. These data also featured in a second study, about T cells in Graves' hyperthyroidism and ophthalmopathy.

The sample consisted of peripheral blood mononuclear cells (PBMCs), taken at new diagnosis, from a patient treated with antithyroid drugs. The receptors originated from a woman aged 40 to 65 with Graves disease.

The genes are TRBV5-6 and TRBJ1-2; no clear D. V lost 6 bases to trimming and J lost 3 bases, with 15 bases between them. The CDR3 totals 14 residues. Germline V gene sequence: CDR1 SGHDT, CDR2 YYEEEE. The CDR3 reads CASIPGSGDYGYTF. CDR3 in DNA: TGTGCCAGCATCCCGGGCAGTGGGGACTATGGCTACACCTTC.

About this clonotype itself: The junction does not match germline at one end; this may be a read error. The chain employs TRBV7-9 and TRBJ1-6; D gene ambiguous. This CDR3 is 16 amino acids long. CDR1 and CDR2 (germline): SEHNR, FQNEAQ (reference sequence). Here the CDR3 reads CAGSLASGMGNSPLHF. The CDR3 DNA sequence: TGTGCCGGCAGCTTAGCTAGTGGCATGGGTAATTCACCCCTCCACTTT. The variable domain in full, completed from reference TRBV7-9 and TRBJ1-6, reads DTGVSQNPRHKITKRGQNVTFRCDPISEHNRLYWYRQTLGQGPEFLTYFQNEAQLEKSRLLSDRFSAERPKGSFSTLEIQRTEQGDSAMYLCAGSLASGMGNSPLHFGNGTRLTVT.

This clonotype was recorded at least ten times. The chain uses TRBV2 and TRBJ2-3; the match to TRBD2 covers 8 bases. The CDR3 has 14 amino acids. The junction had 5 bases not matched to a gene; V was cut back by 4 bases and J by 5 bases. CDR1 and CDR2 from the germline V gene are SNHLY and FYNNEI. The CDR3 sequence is CASSGITSGDTQYF. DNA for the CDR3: TGTGCCAGCAGTGGAATAACTAGCGGAGATACGCAGTATTTT.

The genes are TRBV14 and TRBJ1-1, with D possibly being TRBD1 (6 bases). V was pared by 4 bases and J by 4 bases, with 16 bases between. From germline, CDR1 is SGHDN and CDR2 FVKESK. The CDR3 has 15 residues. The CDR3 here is CASSPWDTWGTEAFF. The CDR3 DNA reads TGTGCCAGCAGCCCGTGGGACACCTGGGGCACTGAAGCTTTCTTT.

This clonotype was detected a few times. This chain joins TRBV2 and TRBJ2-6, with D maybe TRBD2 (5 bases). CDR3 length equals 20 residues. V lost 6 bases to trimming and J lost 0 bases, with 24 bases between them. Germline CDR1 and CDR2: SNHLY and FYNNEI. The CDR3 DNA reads TGTGCCAGCAGATCCTCGGAGTGGTCCAGCGGAATCTCTGGGGCCAACGTCCTGACTTTC. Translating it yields CASRSSEWSSGISGANVLTF. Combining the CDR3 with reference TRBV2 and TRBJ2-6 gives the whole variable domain EPEVTQTPSHQVTQMGQEVILRCVPISNHLYFYWYRQILGQKVEFLVSFYNNEISEKSEIFDDQFSVERPDGSNFTLKIRSTKLEDSAMYFCASRSSEWSSGISGANVLTFGAGSRLTVL.

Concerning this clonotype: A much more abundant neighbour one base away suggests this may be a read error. CDR3 sequence: CASARSGGRHGYTF. For the CDR3, the DNA is TGTGCCAGCGCCCGATCTGGTGGAAGACATGGCTACACCTTC. The V call is TRBV11-2, the J call TRBJ1-2, with no clear D. The germline V and J ends were trimmed by 8 bases and 6 bases, with 19 bases remaining between them. Germline V gives CDR1 SGHAT, CDR2 FQNNGV. The length of the CDR3 is 14 residues. Variable domain in full (rest from reference TRBV11-2 and TRBJ1-2): EAGVAQSPRYKIIEKRQSVAFWCNPISGHATLYWYQQILGQGPKLLIQFQNNGVVDDSQLPKDRFSAERLKGVDSTLKIQPAKLEDSAVYLCASARSGGRHGYTFGSGTRLTVV.

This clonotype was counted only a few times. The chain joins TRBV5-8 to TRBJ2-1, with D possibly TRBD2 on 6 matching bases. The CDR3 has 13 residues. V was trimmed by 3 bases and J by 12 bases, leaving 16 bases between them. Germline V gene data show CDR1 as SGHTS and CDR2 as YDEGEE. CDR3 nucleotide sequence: TGTGCCAGCAGCTCGCCGGGACTGGCCTTGCAGTTCTTC. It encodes CASSSPGLALQFF.

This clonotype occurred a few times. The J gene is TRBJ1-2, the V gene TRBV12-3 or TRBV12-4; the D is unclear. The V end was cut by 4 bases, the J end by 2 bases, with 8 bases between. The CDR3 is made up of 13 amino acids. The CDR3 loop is CASSSGFNYGYTF. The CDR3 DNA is TGTGCCAGCAGTTCCGGGTTCAACTATGGCTACACCTTC.

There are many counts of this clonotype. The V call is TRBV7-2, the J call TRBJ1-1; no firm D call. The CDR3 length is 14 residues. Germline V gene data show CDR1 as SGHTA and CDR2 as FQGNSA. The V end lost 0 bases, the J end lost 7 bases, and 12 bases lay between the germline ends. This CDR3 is CASSLAFVASEAFF. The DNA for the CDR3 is TGTGCCAGCAGCTTAGCGTTTGTGGCTAGTGAAGCTTTCTTT.

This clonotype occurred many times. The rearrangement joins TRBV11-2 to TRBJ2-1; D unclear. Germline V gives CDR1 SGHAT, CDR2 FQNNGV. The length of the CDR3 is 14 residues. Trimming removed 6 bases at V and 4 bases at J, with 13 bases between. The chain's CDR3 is CASRFGPSYNEQFF. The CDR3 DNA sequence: TGTGCCAGCAGATTTGGACCCTCATACAATGAGCAGTTCTTC.

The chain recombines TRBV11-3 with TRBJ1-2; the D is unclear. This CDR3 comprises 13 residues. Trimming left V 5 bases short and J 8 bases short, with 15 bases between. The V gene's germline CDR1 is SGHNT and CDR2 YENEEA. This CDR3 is CASSQDLWLGYTF. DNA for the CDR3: TGTGCCAGCAGCCAAGATCTCTGGTTAGGCTACACCTTC.

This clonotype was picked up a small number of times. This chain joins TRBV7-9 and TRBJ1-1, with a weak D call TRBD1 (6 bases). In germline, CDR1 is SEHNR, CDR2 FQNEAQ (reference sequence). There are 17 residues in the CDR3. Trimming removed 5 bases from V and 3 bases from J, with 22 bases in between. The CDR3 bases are TGTGCCAGCAGCCACCGGGGAGGGGGACTTTGGGACACTGAAGCTTTCTTT. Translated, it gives CASSHRGGGLWDTEAFF.

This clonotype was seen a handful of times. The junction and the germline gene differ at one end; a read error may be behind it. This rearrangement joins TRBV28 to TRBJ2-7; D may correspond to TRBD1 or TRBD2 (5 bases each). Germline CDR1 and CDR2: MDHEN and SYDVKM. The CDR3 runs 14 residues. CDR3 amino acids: CASSLWDEVSEQYF. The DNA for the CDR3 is TGTGCCAGCAGCTTATGGGACGAAGTGAGCGAGCAGTACTTC.

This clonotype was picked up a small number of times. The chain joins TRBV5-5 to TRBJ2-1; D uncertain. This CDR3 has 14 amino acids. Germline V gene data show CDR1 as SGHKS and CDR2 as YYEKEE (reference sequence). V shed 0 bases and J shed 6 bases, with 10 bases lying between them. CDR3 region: CASSLAAAVNEQFF. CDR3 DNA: TGTGCCAGCAGCTTGGCCGCGGCGGTCAATGAGCAGTTCTTC. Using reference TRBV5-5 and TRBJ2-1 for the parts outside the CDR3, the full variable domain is DAGVTQSPTHLIKTRGQQVTLRCSPISGHKSVSWYQQVLGQGPQFIFQYYEKEERGRGNFPDRFSARQFPNYSSELNVNALLLGDSALYLCASSLAAAVNEQFFGPGTRLTVL.

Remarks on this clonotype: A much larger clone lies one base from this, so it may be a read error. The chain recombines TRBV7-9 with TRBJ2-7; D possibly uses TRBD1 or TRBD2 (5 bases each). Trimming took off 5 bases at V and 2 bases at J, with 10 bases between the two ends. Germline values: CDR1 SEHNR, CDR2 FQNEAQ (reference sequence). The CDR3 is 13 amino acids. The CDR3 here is CASSRDGTYEQYF. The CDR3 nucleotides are TGTGCCAGCAGCCGGGACGGAACCTACGAGCAGTACTTC.